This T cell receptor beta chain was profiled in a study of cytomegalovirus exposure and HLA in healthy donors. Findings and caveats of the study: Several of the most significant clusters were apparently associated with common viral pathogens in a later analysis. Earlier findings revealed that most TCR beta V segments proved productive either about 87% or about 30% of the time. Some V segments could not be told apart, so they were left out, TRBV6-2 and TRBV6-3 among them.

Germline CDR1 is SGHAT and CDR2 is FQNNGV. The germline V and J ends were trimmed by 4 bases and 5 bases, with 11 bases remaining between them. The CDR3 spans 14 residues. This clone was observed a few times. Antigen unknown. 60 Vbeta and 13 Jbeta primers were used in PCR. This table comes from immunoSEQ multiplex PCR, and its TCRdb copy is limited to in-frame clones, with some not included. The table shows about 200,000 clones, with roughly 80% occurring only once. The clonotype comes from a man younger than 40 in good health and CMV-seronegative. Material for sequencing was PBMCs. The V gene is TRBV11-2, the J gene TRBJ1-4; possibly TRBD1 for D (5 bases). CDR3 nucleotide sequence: TGTGCCAGCAGCTCCGACAGAAGGAATGAAAAACTGTTTTTT. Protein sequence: CASSSDRRNEKLFF.